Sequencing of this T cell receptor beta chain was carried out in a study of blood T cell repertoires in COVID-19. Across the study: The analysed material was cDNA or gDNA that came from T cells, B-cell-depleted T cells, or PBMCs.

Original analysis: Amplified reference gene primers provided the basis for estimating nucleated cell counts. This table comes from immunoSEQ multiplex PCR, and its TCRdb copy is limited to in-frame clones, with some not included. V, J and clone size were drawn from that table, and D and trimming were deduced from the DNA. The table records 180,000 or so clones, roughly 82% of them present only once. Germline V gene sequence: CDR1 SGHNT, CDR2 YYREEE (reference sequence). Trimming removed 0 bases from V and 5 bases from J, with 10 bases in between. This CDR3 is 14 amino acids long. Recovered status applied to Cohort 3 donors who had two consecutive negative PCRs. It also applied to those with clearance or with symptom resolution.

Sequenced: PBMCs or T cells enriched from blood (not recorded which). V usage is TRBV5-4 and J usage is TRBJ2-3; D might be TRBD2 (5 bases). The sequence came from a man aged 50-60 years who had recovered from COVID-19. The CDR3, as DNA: TGTGCCAGCAGCTTGGCCGTTCGGGGAGATACGCAGTATTTT. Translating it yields CASSLAVRGDTQYF.